The rows below give T cell receptor beta chains drawn from one sample of a study of blood T cell repertoires in COVID-19. Libraries were prepared by immunoSEQ multiplex PCR; TCRdb keeps only in-frame clonotypes and omits some of them. Here the sample spans about 250,000 clones, around 90% being singletons. Sequenced: peripheral blood. The receptors here all came from a man aged 30-40 years with COVID-19, enrolled during active disease. Both conserved end residues are part of each CDR3. The D gene is left open where the match is weak. The size field is filled for only some rows; it gives once, few, many or a size class.

CDR3: CASSRSGGRYEQYF; DNA: TGCGCCAGCAGCCGTAGCGGGGGTAGGTACGAGCAGTACTTC; J: TRBJ2-7; size: once; D: TRBD2; length: 14; V: TRBV5-1
CDR3: CASSYRQGAYTEAFF; DNA: TGTGCCAGCAGTTACCGACAGGGGGCTTACACTGAAGCTTTCTTT; J: TRBJ1-1; size: NA; D: TRBD1; length: 15; V: TRBV6-5
CDR3: CASSESHRVGADTQYF; DNA: TGCGCCAGCAGTGAGTCACACAGGGTTGGCGCAGATACGCAGTATTTT; J: TRBJ2-3; size: NA; D: NA; length: 16; V: TRBV10-1
CDR3: CASSLGGLAGTYEQYF; DNA: TGCGCCAGCAGCTTGGGGGGACTAGCGGGGACCTACGAGCAGTACTTC; J: TRBJ2-7; size: NA; D: TRBD2; length: 16; V: TRBV5-1
CDR3: CASSQEGGRGAGELFF; DNA: TGCGCCAGCAGCCAAGAGGGGGGAAGGGGTGCCGGGGAGCTGTTTTTT; J: TRBJ2-2; size: once; D: NA; length: 16; V: TRBV4-1
CDR3: CATSLGRGTEAFF; DNA: TGTGCCACTTCCTTGGGGCGCGGAACTGAAGCTTTCTTT; J: TRBJ1-1; size: NA; D: NA; length: 13; V: TRBV10-3
CDR3: CASSEMGRGYTF; DNA: TGTGCCAGCAGTGAAATGGGGAGGGGCTACACCTTC; J: TRBJ1-2; size: NA; D: NA; length: 12; V: TRBV6-1
CDR3: CASMGRSSGYTF; DNA: TGTGCCAGCATGGGCAGATCCTCTGGCTACACCTTC; J: TRBJ1-2; size: NA; D: NA; length: 12; V: TRBV9
CDR3: CASSPDSNYGYTF; DNA: TGCGCCAGCAGCCCCGACTCCAACTATGGCTACACCTTC; J: TRBJ1-2; size: NA; D: NA; length: 13; V: TRBV5-1
CDR3: CATSDFGGGSGNTIYF; DNA: TGTGCCACCAGTGATTTTGGGGGGGGGAGTGGAAACACCATATATTTT; J: TRBJ1-3; size: NA; D: NA; length: 16; V: TRBV24-1
CDR3: CASSETGNQPQHF; DNA: TGTGCCAGCAGTGAAACGGGAAATCAGCCCCAGCATTTT; J: TRBJ1-5; size: NA; D: NA; length: 13; V: TRBV6-1
CDR3: CASRPKLASKSGELFF; DNA: TGTGCCAGCAGGCCCAAACTAGCATCTAAATCCGGGGAGCTGTTTTTT; J: TRBJ2-2; size: NA; D: NA; length: 16; V: TRBV11-2
CDR3: CASSVGDFQETQYF; DNA: TGTGCCAGCAGCGTCGGGGACTTCCAAGAGACCCAGTACTTC; J: TRBJ2-5; size: NA; D: NA; length: 14; V: TRBV9
CDR3: CASSHRGEQFF; DNA: TGTGCCAGCAGCCACCGGGGTGAGCAGTTCTTC; J: TRBJ2-1; size: NA; D: NA; length: 11; V: TRBV9
CDR3: CASSLAGTGYVETQYF; DNA: TGTGCCAGCAGCTTAGCTGGGACAGGATATGTGGAGACCCAGTACTTC; J: TRBJ2-5; size: NA; D: TRBD1; length: 16; V: TRBV7-6
CDR3: CASSARDNSPLHF; DNA: TGTGCCAGCAGCGCGAGAGATAATTCACCCCTCCACTTT; J: TRBJ1-6; size: NA; D: NA; length: 13; V: TRBV9
CDR3: CASSLGLGNEQFF; DNA: TGTGCCAGCAGCTTAGGACTCGGCAATGAGCAGTTCTTC; J: TRBJ2-1; size: once; D: NA; length: 13; V: TRBV7-9
CDR3: CASSFRGYGYTF; DNA: TGTGCCAGCAGCTTCCGGGGATATGGCTACACCTTC; J: TRBJ1-2; size: NA; D: NA; length: 12; V: TRBV7-9
CDR3: CASSAGTDRLDGYTF; DNA: TGTGCCAGCAGCGCCGGGACAGACCGGCTCGATGGCTACACCTTC; J: TRBJ1-2; size: NA; D: TRBD1; length: 15; V: TRBV27
CDR3: CASNRDRGVDEQYF; DNA: TGTGCCAGCAACAGGGACAGGGGTGTAGACGAGCAGTACTTC; J: TRBJ2-7; size: few; D: TRBD1; length: 14; V: TRBV7-9
CDR3: CAISETGTSGGPQYF; DNA: TGTGCCATCAGTGAGACCGGGACTAGCGGGGGGCCCCAGTACTTC; J: TRBJ2-5; size: NA; D: TRBD2; length: 15; V: TRBV10-3
CDR3: CASSPPGTGTIVGAFF; DNA: TGTGCCAGCAGCCCCCCCGGGACAGGGACGATAGTGGGAGCTTTCTTT; J: TRBJ1-1; size: NA; D: TRBD1; length: 16; V: TRBV9
CDR3: CASSQDYYEQYF; DNA: TGCGCCAGCAGCCAAGACTACTACGAGCAGTACTTC; J: TRBJ2-7; size: NA; D: NA; length: 12; V: TRBV4-1
CDR3: CASSIGNRGRFGTEAFF; DNA: TGTGCCAGTAGTATAGGCAACAGGGGGCGATTTGGCACTGAAGCTTTCTTT; J: TRBJ1-1; size: NA; D: TRBD1; length: 17; V: TRBV19
CDR3: CASRSSTDTQYF; DNA: TGTGCCAGCAGGTCTAGCACAGATACGCAGTATTTT; J: TRBJ2-3; size: NA; D: NA; length: 12; V: TRBV6-6
CDR3: CASSSSQGNEQFF; DNA: TGTGCCAGCAGTTCAAGTCAGGGAAATGAGCAGTTCTTC; J: TRBJ2-1; size: NA; D: NA; length: 13; V: TRBV6-6
CDR3: CVRSPRRGGQGGSLGSNQPQHF; DNA: TGTGTCAGAAGCCCCCGGAGGGGTGGGCAGGGAGGCTCGTTGGGGAGCAATCAGCCCCAGCATTTT; J: TRBJ1-5; size: NA; D: NA; length: 22; V: TRBV7-5
CDR3: CAWSRGRDTQYF; DNA: TGTGCCTGGAGCAGGGGGCGAGATACGCAGTATTTT; J: TRBJ2-3; size: NA; D: TRBD1; length: 12; V: TRBV30
CDR3: CASSRGQGYGYTF; DNA: TGTGCCAGCAGCCGAGGACAGGGGTATGGCTACACCTTC; J: TRBJ1-2; size: NA; D: TRBD1; length: 13; V: TRBV6-5
CDR3: CASSLVGGFGNTIYF; DNA: TGCGCCAGCAGCTTGGTCGGCGGATTTGGAAACACCATATATTTT; J: TRBJ1-3; size: NA; D: NA; length: 15; V: TRBV5-1
CDR3: CASSRTTGIEAFF; DNA: TGTGCCAGCAGTCGAACCACAGGGATTGAAGCTTTCTTT; J: TRBJ1-1; size: few; D: NA; length: 13; V: TRBV6-5
CDR3: CASSYLRGNTEAFF; DNA: TGTGCCAGCAGTTACCTCAGGGGGAACACTGAAGCTTTCTTT; J: TRBJ1-1; size: NA; D: NA; length: 14; V: TRBV6-5
CDR3: CASNLDQRGPYNEQFF; DNA: TGTGCCAGCAACCTCGACCAGCGGGGGCCATACAATGAGCAGTTCTTC; J: TRBJ2-1; size: once; D: TRBD2; length: 16; V: TRBV2
CDR3: CASSPQGDQPQHF; DNA: TGTGCCAGCAGTCCACAGGGGGATCAGCCCCAGCATTTT; J: TRBJ1-5; size: NA; D: TRBD1; length: 13; V: TRBV6-4
CDR3: CASSVDPTANSPLHF; DNA: TGTGCCAGCAGCGTAGATCCGACAGCTAATTCACCCCTCCACTTT; J: TRBJ1-6; size: once; D: NA; length: 15; V: TRBV9
CDR3: CASIPRAGYEQYF; DNA: TGTGCCAGCATCCCTCGGGCGGGTTACGAGCAGTACTTC; J: TRBJ2-7; size: NA; D: NA; length: 13; V: TRBV7-9
CDR3: CAWNLAGDVNQPQHF; DNA: TGTGCCTGGAATCTCGCAGGGGATGTCAATCAGCCCCAGCATTTT; J: TRBJ1-5; size: NA; D: NA; length: 15; V: TRBV30
CDR3: CASSIEKGANSPLHF; DNA: TGTGCCAGTAGTATAGAAAAGGGGGCCAATTCACCCCTCCACTTT; J: TRBJ1-6; size: NA; D: TRBD1; length: 15; V: TRBV19
CDR3: CASSLSTGGFTGELFF; DNA: TGTGCCAGCAGCTTGTCAACAGGGGGCTTTACCGGGGAGCTGTTTTTT; J: TRBJ2-2; size: NA; D: TRBD1; length: 16; V: TRBV5-5
CDR3: CASSWRSSYNEQFF; DNA: TGTGCCAGCAGTTGGAGGTCCTCCTACAATGAGCAGTTCTTC; J: TRBJ2-1; size: few; D: NA; length: 14; V: TRBV9
CDR3: CASSPSWRGSSYNEQFF; DNA: TGTGCCAGCAGTCCCAGTTGGCGGGGGAGCTCCTACAATGAGCAGTTCTTC; J: TRBJ2-1; size: NA; D: TRBD2; length: 17; V: TRBV6-6
CDR3: CASSLGPTGKQETQYF; DNA: TGCGCCAGCAGCTTGGGCCCGACAGGGAAACAAGAGACCCAGTACTTC; J: TRBJ2-5; size: NA; D: TRBD1; length: 16; V: TRBV5-1
CDR3: CASSSTQTGQGAREQYF; DNA: TGTGCCAGCAGCTCGACCCAAACCGGACAGGGGGCGAGGGAGCAGTACTTC; J: TRBJ2-7; size: NA; D: TRBD1; length: 17; V: TRBV5-5
CDR3: CASSVEAGQGSNEQFF; DNA: TGTGCCAGCAGCGTAGAGGCCGGACAGGGAAGCAATGAGCAGTTCTTC; J: TRBJ2-1; size: once; D: TRBD1; length: 16; V: TRBV9
CDR3: CASTSDGTSNTEAFF; DNA: TGTGCCAGCACCTCCGACGGGACATCAAACACTGAAGCTTTCTTT; J: TRBJ1-1; size: NA; D: NA; length: 15; V: TRBV18
CDR3: CASSSPTSGVWNEQFF; DNA: TGTGCCAGCAGCTCCCCGACTAGCGGGGTTTGGAATGAGCAGTTCTTC; J: TRBJ2-1; size: once; D: TRBD2; length: 16; V: TRBV7-9
CDR3: CASSLTPAGGSEKLFF; DNA: TGTGCCAGCAGTTTAACACCGGCAGGGGGGAGTGAAAAACTGTTTTTT; J: TRBJ1-4; size: NA; D: TRBD1; length: 16; V: TRBV28
CDR3: CASSQDPSGGVNTQYF; DNA: TGTGCCAGCAGCCAAGACCCTAGCGGGGGGGTGAATACGCAGTATTTT; J: TRBJ2-3; size: NA; D: TRBD2; length: 16; V: TRBV4-2
CDR3: CAPIERGWLSDTQYF; DNA: TGTGCGCCCATAGAGAGGGGGTGGTTGTCAGATACGCAGTATTTT; J: TRBJ2-3; size: NA; D: NA; length: 15; V: TRBV9
CDR3: CASSVVDSRPSNQPQHF; DNA: TGTGCCAGCAGCGTAGTTGACAGCCGTCCAAGCAATCAGCCCCAGCATTTT; J: TRBJ1-5; size: NA; D: NA; length: 17; V: TRBV9
CDR3: CASSQEPGGTGELFF; DNA: TGTGCCAGCAGCCAAGAGCCCGGGGGCACCGGGGAGCTGTTTTTT; J: TRBJ2-2; size: NA; D: NA; length: 15; V: TRBV3-1/TRBV3-2
CDR3: CASSLPTGRAYSPLHF; DNA: TGCGCCAGCAGCCTACCCACAGGCAGGGCGTATTCACCCCTCCACTTT; J: TRBJ1-6; size: NA; D: NA; length: 16; V: TRBV4-1
CDR3: CASSLGGGNEKLFF; DNA: TGTGCCAGCAGCTTAGGAGGGGGCAATGAAAAACTGTTTTTT; J: TRBJ1-4; size: once; D: TRBD1; length: 14; V: TRBV11-2
CDR3: CASSLVAAYNSPLHF; DNA: TGTGCCAGCAGCTTAGTAGCAGCCTATAATTCACCCCTCCACTTT; J: TRBJ1-6; size: NA; D: NA; length: 15; V: TRBV11-2
CDR3: CASKRADPYEQYF; DNA: TGTGCCAGCAAGCGGGCGGACCCCTACGAGCAGTACTTC; J: TRBJ2-7; size: NA; D: NA; length: 13; V: TRBV2